This TCR beta chain originates from a study of cytomegalovirus exposure and HLA in healthy donors (dated by TCRdb to 2016 to 2017). Concerning the study at large: According to an earlier analysis of 587 of the donors, some 180 million T cells yielded 90 million to 130 million unique TCR beta sequences and about 300 Gb of sequence data. An early release covering about 600 HLA-typed donors comprised about 310 gigabases of sequencing data and tens of millions of unique TCR sequences. Of the 300 to 450 genotyped donors, 80% to 90% were placed in the genetic ancestry cluster associated with self-reported Caucasian donors. The study was designed to test whether signatures of past pathogen exposure could be identified by cataloging public T cell receptors. The study used immunosequencing to profile the T cell repertoires of about 670 subjects and linked those repertoires to cytomegalovirus serostatus. A separate validation cohort of over 95 different subjects was used in addition to the approximately 700-subject first cohort. The study combined high-throughput TCR immunosequencing, statistical association of individual TCRs with disease status, and machine learning to predict cytomegalovirus infection status. A later analysis re-examined previously published TCR beta repertoires from roughly 720 donors and added high-resolution HLA genotyping to investigate patterns of TCR occurrence. Rather than using new phenotypic data, the later analysis identified candidate immune exposures from TCR beta sequences and from how often those sequences occurred across donors. To decide whether each TCR beta V gene segment behaved as functional or pseudogenic, an earlier analysis of fewer than 750 of the donors relied on high-throughput TCR beta sequencing. Donor age, sex, ethnicity and CMV serostatus were collected together with the repertoire data. Genome-wide SNP genotypes for about three fifths of the roughly 670 donors were used in a later genetic analysis, which treated that subset as a discovery cohort. All discovery cohort repertoires had been generated using a single sequencing platform. HLA typing included class I and class II loci at four-digit resolution. The number of typed donors differed by locus: about 620-630 for A, B, C, DRB1 and DQB1; roughly 510 for DQA1; around 580 for DPA1; and some 470 for DPB1. Five DR-DQ haplotypes were handled as single units for association and clustering, since linkage in the cohort was strong. Among a few hundred genotyped donors of the cohort, an average of about 240,000 unique TCR beta nucleotide sequences were sequenced per donor, 15% to 20% of them non-productive.

This clone came up a few times. No cognate antigen has been identified for it. No clone much larger than this one lies a single base away; base qualities are absent. The study at large found these results: Assigning TCR associations to individual alleles was difficult when HLA alleles, especially DR and DQ, strongly co-occurred. For the cohort, immune exposure information was limited to CMV serostatus. The authors suggested that the approach could potentially be extended to other disease states and immunological phenotypes. According to a later analysis, TCR association rates differed among HLA loci, with DRB1 alleles showing the most associated TCRs and HLA-C alleles showing the fewest. V-gene and J-gene trimming of TCR beta chains was associated with a missense DCLRE1C variant in a later genetic analysis, and the association was replicated in an independent cohort. Because some donors lacked HLA typing at each locus, the association tests relied only on the typed subset. Cytomegalovirus status was reported to be diagnosed by the classifier with high specificity and sensitivity in both the original and validation cohorts. Sequencing depth was assumed to be roughly uniform across donors in the presence/absence analyses, though that assumption may not hold. In this cohort, only TCR beta chains were sequenced, and detectable features were limited by the absence of alpha or paired-chain data. In an earlier analysis of fewer than 700 of the donors, most TCR beta V segments appeared in productive rearrangements about 90% or about 30% of the time, broadly matching IMGT annotations. Linkage disequilibrium might explain the correlated functional status among segregating V segments, but an unknown experimental factor could not be excluded. Compared with the roughly 670-donor mean, donors in an Asian-associated ancestry cluster had fewer N-insertions in productive TCRs, according to a later genetic analysis. Across donors, most TCR sequences were observed very rarely, whereas some public TCRs were present in many individuals. Most CMV-associated TCR beta chains appeared to be HLA-restricted in a later analysis, and the HLA associations seemed to be driven largely by CMV exposure. Several of the top co-occurrence clusters appeared to be linked to parvovirus B19, influenza, CMV and Epstein-Barr virus, according to a later analysis. Compared with equally common non-associated chains, HLA-associated TCR beta chains in a later analysis were more clonally expanded and had lower generation probabilities. The study gave a list of 150 to 200 TCR beta chains associated with cytomegalovirus. A further reported finding was that TCR beta sequences accurately predicted the HLA-A and HLA-B alleles for most subjects in the first cohort. The sequencing pipeline was judged likely to have produced a cluster of highly shared sequence variants as a technical artifact. Because counts were too low, about 17 rarely observed V segments, including chromosome 9 orphons, were excluded from the earlier analysis of about 500 of the donors. In vitro tests confirmed that a few of the cytomegalovirus-associated TCR beta chains recognize cytomegalovirus antigens. Because the 87-base-pair reads could not distinguish some IMGT-functional V segments, including TRBV6-2 and TRBV6-3, those segments were excluded. In a later analysis, about 16,000 TCR beta sequences were associated with specific HLA alleles at a false discovery rate of 0.05.

In total, about 650 healthy bone marrow donors made up the cohort. At the time of sampling, all cohort members were nominally healthy, though unrecorded immune exposures were likely present. The donor tested CMV seronegative, placing the donor among the 350 or so seronegative members of the cohort. A peripheral blood sample was collected from each donor, and TCR beta sequencing was performed on peripheral blood mononuclear cells. The Qiagen DNeasy Blood Extraction Kit was used to extract genomic DNA from the blood cell samples. CDR1 and CDR2 are read off the germline V gene (reference sequence) as GTSNPN and SVGIG. The CDR3 sequence holds 15 residues, the cysteine and phenylalanine included. Just the 45-base CDR3 DNA is kept, in frame starting at base 1. Compared with germline, V lacks 2 bases and J lacks 0 bases; bases without a gene match: 4. Libraries were prepared through the immunoSEQ multiplex PCR assay. For the multiplex PCR, a mixture combining 60 forward primers for TCR Vbeta segments and 13 reverse primers for TCR Jbeta segments was used. A multiplex PCR assay on genomic DNA amplified the CDR3 region of rearranged TCR beta genes. Amplified TCR beta libraries were sequenced as 87-base-pair reads on the Illumina HiSeq System. As for the authors' bioinformatics: Across the roughly 700 repertoires, a later analysis counted roughly 77 million unique TCR beta chains, roughly 11 million of which were shared by at least two donors. A nearest-neighbor algorithm error-corrected the raw reads and collapsed the reads into unique sequences, merging closely related sequences to remove PCR and sequencing errors. To assign V, D and J gene segments, CDR3 sequences were aligned to IMGT reference sequences. For a sequence to be retained, a match of at least six nucleotides to both a V gene segment and a J gene segment was required. Rearrangements were classified as productive when the CDR3 lacked stop codons and remained in frame with V and J, and all other rearrangements were classified as non-productive. Following IMGT convention, CDR3 was defined as the stretch from the second conserved V-encoded cysteine to the conserved J-encoded phenylalanine. The earlier analysis of about 590 of the donors excluded sequences that lacked an unambiguous match to a single V gene segment. In an earlier analysis of around 590 of the donors, a V segment was called functional when productive rearrangements were above 56.7%, and segregating when the standard deviation between donors exceeded 5%. A statistical classification framework was built to diagnose cytomegalovirus status from the catalog of TCR beta chain sequences. V and J gene assignment, in a later analysis, came from comparing TCR nucleotide sequences with IMGT/GENE-DB human TR gene sequences. A later analysis assigned CDR3 sequences and most-parsimonious VDJ recombination scenarios with the TCRdist pipeline. In a later analysis, every TCR beta chain was defined by the combination of its CDR3 amino acid sequence and its V-gene family, and reads without a unique V-gene family were dropped. As a way to deal with suspected cross-contamination and a sequencing artifact, a later analysis dropped 592 nucleotide sequences that were highly shared and had low generation probability. In a later analysis, a clonal expansion index was calculated for each public chain from normalized within-repertoire ranks of inferred template counts. In a later analysis, generation probabilities were computed using a VDJ recombination model fitted to out-of-frame rearrangements, and the results were checked against IGoR. In a later analysis, hypergeometric tests were used to score TCR-TCR, TCR-HLA and TCR-CMV co-occurrence, with a repertoire-size bias correction applied to TCR pairs. A later analysis estimated false discovery rates by permuting HLA or CMV assignments 20 times. In a later analysis, co-occurring TCRs were grouped using DBSCAN, and TCRdist sequence similarity was added for clustering within HLA-allele-positive subsets. For co-occurrence clustering, repertoires with fewer than 30,000 or more than 120,000 public chains were excluded, along with about five repertoires with anomalous nucleotide sharing. Here the immuneACCESS table is served through TCRdb, limited to in-frame sequences with V and J called. Missing clones are a known gap in these copies; in checked studies unresolved V genes cover under half, and the rest lacks a known reason. Clone size and V and J calls were adopted from that table, with D and trimming inferred from the DNA. The sample contains some 98,000 clones, roughly two thirds of them found a single time. The ten largest account for about 2.5% of the sample.

The chain couples TRBV30 to TRBJ1-5, with 7 bases in between that match TRBD1. The source is a man aged 45-65 years in good health and CMV-seronegative. The sample comprised PBMCs. The DNA is as follows: TGTGCCTGGAGTACGGGGACAGCTAGCAATCAGCCCCAGCATTTT. Its protein reads: CAWSTGTASNQPQHF.